The 21 T cell receptor beta chains in this list originate from one sample, sequenced in a study of Ad26.COV2.S vaccination and SARS-CoV-2 variants. Treatment here: roughly 19 received Ad26.COV2.S at low or high dose, single or two shots; several received placebo; per-sample allocation not given. Following the first vaccine or placebo injection, samples were taken on day 63. The method was immunoSEQ multiplex PCR; TCRdb's version includes in-frame clones alone and lacks a portion of them. This table holds 450,000 to 550,000 clones, roughly nine tenths found once. The sample was peripheral blood, taken in a trial of Ad26.COV2.S vaccine versus placebo. All receptors derive from a person between 18 and 60 years old who received the Ad26.COV2.S COVID-19 vaccine or a placebo.

This sequence joins TRBV11-2 and TRBJ1-6; D is possibly TRBD1 (6 bases). The germline V gene encodes CDR1 SGHAT and CDR2 FQNNGV. The CDR3 length is 18 residues. Trimming took 0 bases from V and 7 from J, leaving 19 bases between them. CDR3 nucleotides: TGTGCCAGCAGCTTAGAGCCCCCAGCAGGGGCCTTAAATTCACCCCTCCACTTT. It encodes CASSLEPPAGALNSPLHF.

V is TRBV2 and J is TRBJ2-3, with 9 bases that match TRBD2. CDR1 SNHLY and CDR2 FYNNEI come from the germline V gene. The CDR3 totals 15 residues. V gave up 2 bases and J gave up 2 bases; unmatched junction bases: 2. The CDR3: CASSEKRGDTDTQYF. CDR3 DNA sequence: TGTGCCAGCAGTGAAAAGCGGGGGGACACAGATACGCAGTATTTT.

The chain has TRBV20-1 and TRBJ1-1; D is ambiguous. CDR3 length equals 11 residues. Germline CDR1 DFQATT, CDR2 SNEGSKA (reference sequence). V lost 3 bases and J 7 bases, leaving 9 bases between the germline ends. The CDR3: CSASRAFEAFF. The DNA for the CDR3 is TGCAGTGCTAGTAGGGCATTTGAAGCTTTCTTT.

The chain joins TRBV19 to TRBJ2-1; D may be TRBD1 (6 bases). V was clipped by 1 base and J by 0 bases, with 13 bases between them. Germline CDR1 and CDR2: LNHDA and SQIVND (reference sequence). The CDR3 is 17 residues long. The CDR3 nucleotides are TGTGCCAGTAGTATAGGGGGGCCGATCAGCTCCTACAATGAGCAGTTCTTC. Amino acid sequence: CASSIGGPISSYNEQFF. Using reference TRBV19 and TRBJ2-1 for the parts outside the CDR3, the full variable domain is DGGITQSPKYLFRKEGQNVTLSCEQNLNHDAMYWYRQDPGQGLRLIYYSQIVNDFQKGDIAEGYSVSREKKESFPLTVTSAQKNPTAFYLCASSIGGPISSYNEQFFGPGTRLTVL.

The gene calls are TRBV4-2 and TRBJ2-1, with TRBD2 matching 11 bases. V shed 6 bases, J shed 7 bases, and the junction held 8 bases outside the gene matches. CDR3 size: 15 residues. The germline CDR1 and CDR2 sequences are LGHNA and YNFKEQ. The CDR3 bases are TGTGCCAGCAGGCCCACTAGCGGGAGCTTGAATGAGCAGTTCTTC. As protein: CASRPTSGSLNEQFF.

This chain uses TRBV6-5 with TRBJ1-5; D is unclear. The germline V and J ends were trimmed by 2 bases and 5 bases, with 7 bases remaining between them. CDR3 length: 13 amino acids. CDR1 MNHEY and CDR2 SVGAGI come from the germline V gene. CDR3 DNA sequence: TGTGCCAGCAGTTACAGGGCCCATCAGCCCCAGCATTTT. Translated, it gives CASSYRAHQPQHF.

The rearrangement joins TRBV19 to TRBJ1-3; 8 bases agree with TRBD1. The CDR3 sequence is 13 residues long. From germline, CDR1 is LNHDA and CDR2 SQIVND (reference sequence). V was clipped by 5 bases and J by 8 bases; unmatched bases: 5. CDR3 amino acids: CASSPGQGDTIYF. The CDR3 bases are TGTGCCAGTAGTCCCGGACAGGGAGACACCATATATTTT.

The chain is built from TRBV6-5 and TRBJ1-1; no clear D. This CDR3 has 14 amino acids. Per germline, CDR1 MNHEY and CDR2 SVGAGI. V shed 2 bases and J shed 0 bases, with 7 bases lying between them. CDR3 DNA sequence: TGTGCCAGCAGTTACGGGAGCATGAACACTGAAGCTTTCTTT. Protein: CASSYGSMNTEAFF.

The V and J genes are TRBV28 and TRBJ2-1; 16 positions match TRBD2. This CDR3 has 13 residues. V was clipped by 5 bases and J by 15 bases; unmatched bases: 4. CDR1 is MDHEN and CDR2 is SYDVKM in the germline V gene. CDR3 sequence: CASSKGLAGGRFF. The DNA for the CDR3 is TGTGCCAGCAGTAAGGGACTAGCGGGGGGGAGGTTCTTC.

This clone was seen a single time. The J gene is TRBJ2-1, the V gene TRBV7-9; TRBD2 matches 12 bases. Germline lookup yields CDR1 SEHNR and CDR2 FQNEAQ (reference sequence). CDR3 length: 17 amino acids. The J segment lost 15 bases and the V segment lost 1 base, leaving 16 bases of the junction unmatched. The CDR3 DNA follows: TGTGCCAGCAGCTTAGTCCCAGGGGGAGAACTAGCGGGAGGTCGGTTCTTC. It translates to CASSLVPGGELAGGRFF.

CDR3 sequence reads: CASRPETSGQFF. The CDR3 DNA reads as TGTGCCAGCAGGCCAGAGACTAGCGGTCAATTCTTC. V is TRBV12-3 or TRBV12-4 and J is TRBJ2-1; 9 bases fit TRBD2. The CDR3 is 12 residues long. With V trimmed by 6 bases and J by 16 bases, 10 bases remained unmatched.

The rearrangement links TRBV7-9 to TRBJ2-3; the match to TRBD2 covers 8 bases. The CDR3 covers 15 residues. V lost 0 bases and J lost 4; bases outside the gene matches: 3. Germline V gene sequence: CDR1 SEHNR, CDR2 FQNEAQ (reference sequence). CDR3 protein: CASSLARGGSDTQYF. The CDR3, as DNA: TGTGCCAGCAGCTTAGCCCGGGGGGGGTCAGATACGCAGTATTTT.

The J gene is TRBJ1-3, the V gene TRBV4-2, with 8 nucleotides matching TRBD1. The CDR3 loop spans 18 amino acids. With 0 bases clipped from V and 0 bases from J, the junction kept 7 bases outside the gene matches. Germline lookup yields CDR1 LGHNA and CDR2 YNFKEQ. The CDR3 here is CASSQEWTGTRSGNTIYF. The CDR3 DNA is TGTGCCAGCAGCCAAGAGTGGACAGGGACTCGCTCTGGAAACACCATATATTTT.

This chain joins TRBV7-6 and TRBJ2-3, with TRBD2 as a possible D gene (5 bases). The germline V gene encodes CDR1 SGHVS and CDR2 FNYEAQ. Deletions cut 1 base from V and 6 bases from J, with 11 bases between. The CDR3 consists of 14 residues. The CDR3: CASSLDAAGDTQYF. The CDR3 nucleotides are TGTGCCAGCAGCTTAGATGCCGCGGGTGATACGCAGTATTTT.

This clone showed up just once. The V and J genes are TRBV5-8 and TRBJ2-1, with 8 bases fitting TRBD2. J was trimmed by 2 bases and V by 3 bases; bases with no gene match: 7. The CDR3 spans 16 residues. The germline CDR1 and CDR2 sequences are SGHTS and YDEGEE. The CDR3 nucleotides are TGTGCCAGCAGCTGGGGCCGGGGGGGCGCCTACAATGAGCAGTTCTTC. Amino acid sequence: CASSWGRGGAYNEQFF.

The table lists this clone with a count of one. CDR3 DNA sequence: TGTGCCAGCTCACCAAAAGGCGACAGCCACTCTGGAAACACCATATATTTT. It codes for CASSPKGDSHSGNTIYF. This chain uses TRBV18 with TRBJ1-3, with TRBD1 as a possible D gene (5 bases). The CDR3 sequence is 17 residues long. CDR1 and CDR2 from the germline V gene are KGHSH and LQKENI. V was cut by 2 bases and J by 0 bases, with 14 bases left in between.

The CDR3 DNA follows: TGTGCCAGCAGCCCGATCGGACAGTGGCGGGGAGAGACCCAGTACTTC. Its translation: CASSPIGQWRGETQYF. This sequence joins TRBV11-1 and TRBJ2-5; D is tentatively TRBD1 or TRBD2 (6 bases each). Germline CDR1 reads SGHAT; CDR2 reads FQDESV (reference sequence). V shed 5 bases and J shed 4 bases, with 20 bases lying between them. The CDR3 extends over 16 amino acids. Full variable domain (remainder filled in from reference TRBV11-1 and TRBJ2-5): EAEVAQSPRYKITEKSQAVAFWCDPISGHATLYWYRQILGQGPELLVQFQDESVVDDSQLPKDRFSAERLKGVDSTLKIQPAELGDSAMYLCASSPIGQWRGETQYFGPGTRLLVL.

The rearrangement uses TRBV3-1 (or the pseudogene TRBV3-2) and TRBJ1-5, with a possible D match to TRBD1 (5 bases). The CDR3 length is 13 residues. The V end was cut by 3 bases, the J end by 5 bases, with 8 bases between. The V gene's germline CDR1 is LGHDT and CDR2 YNNKEL (reference sequence). CDR3 sequence (DNA): TGTGCCAGCAGCCAGGGGGAAGATCAGCCCCAGCATTTT. Protein product: CASSQGEDQPQHF.

This clone was detected once. V gene TRBV9 combines with J gene TRBJ1-2; D unresolved. The germline V gene has CDR1 SGDLS and CDR2 YYNGEE. Trimming removed 0 bases from V and 0 bases from J, with 6 bases in between. The CDR3 totals 14 residues. The CDR3 region is CASSVGTANYGYTF. The CDR3 DNA sequence: TGTGCCAGCAGCGTAGGAACAGCTAACTATGGCTACACCTTC.

The chain combines TRBV3-1 (or the pseudogene TRBV3-2) with TRBJ2-2; perhaps D is TRBD1 or TRBD2 (6 bases each). The CDR3 spans 17 residues. CDR1 and CDR2 from the germline V gene are LGHDT and YNNKEL (reference sequence). The V end was cut by 0 bases, the J end by 5 bases, with 16 bases between. CDR3 in DNA: TGTGCCAGCAGCCAAGAAGGAACGGGGGCGGGGACCGGGGAGCTGTTTTTT. Its protein is CASSQEGTGAGTGELFF.

This clone was recorded a few times. The rearrangement links TRBV7-6 to TRBJ1-1; a weak D match, TRBD1 (5 bases). Germline V lookup: CDR1 SGHVS, CDR2 FNYEAQ. V was cut by 1 base and J by 1 base, with 7 bases left in between. The CDR3 has 14 residues. The CDR3 DNA sequence: TGTGCCAGCAGCTTAGGCGGGGCGAACACTGAAGCTTTCTTT. Its translation is CASSLGGANTEAFF.